This entry describes one T cell receptor beta chain. No antigen is known for it. Researchers ran the PCR with 60 Vbeta and 13 Jbeta primers. Produced via immunoSEQ multiplex PCR; TCRdb's table is partial and in-frame only. This sample has about 110,000 clones, with 75% found just once. This sample stems from a study of cytomegalovirus exposure and HLA in healthy donors. The study, taken as a whole, reports: Reportedly, diagnosis of cytomegalovirus status by the classifier showed high specificity and sensitivity. The authors reported that TCR beta sequences could predict HLA-A and HLA-B alleles. These predictions were accurate for most subjects in the first cohort. An apparent linkage of common viral pathogens to several of the most significant clusters emerged in a later analysis.

Germline V gives CDR1 MDHEN, CDR2 SYDVKM. After removal of 4 bases from V and 7 bases from J, the junction contained 15 bases not matched to a gene. The CDR3 has 16 residues. The clonotype comes from a male donor in good health and CMV-seropositive. Sequencing was carried out using PBMCs. V gene TRBV28 combines with J gene TRBJ1-2; 7 bases map to TRBD1. The CDR3 reads CASSSRSSRGALGYTF. The CDR3 DNA reads as TGTGCCAGCAGTTCGCGGTCCTCCAGGGGGGCACTTGGCTACACCTTC.